Presented here are 4 T cell receptor beta chains from one specimen sequenced in a study of cytomegalovirus exposure and HLA in healthy donors. This PCR relied on a set of 60 Vbeta primers and 13 Jbeta primers. TCRdb keeps only in-frame clones here, not all; method: immunoSEQ multiplex PCR. Of some 120,000 clones in the sample, less than 85% were seen once. The sample consisted of PBMCs. These receptors originate from a male donor in good health and CMV-seronegative.

The chain carries TRBV7-2 and TRBJ1-1; D gene ambiguous. The CDR3 has 15 amino acids. V was shortened by 1 base and J by 0 bases, with 9 bases between the two germline ends. Germline CDR1 reads SGHTA; CDR2 reads FQGNSA. CDR3 residues: CASSLDFLMNTEAFF. In DNA form, the CDR3 reads TGTGCCAGCAGCTTAGATTTCCTAATGAACACTGAAGCTTTCTTT. Together with reference TRBV7-2 and TRBJ1-1, the CDR3 gives the full variable domain: GAGVSQSPSNKVTEKGKDVELRCDPISGHTALYWYRQSLGQGLEFLIYFQGNSAPDKSGLPSDRFSAERTGGSVSTLTIQRTQQEDSAVYLCASSLDFLMNTEAFFGQGTRLTVV.

A note on this clone: The junction shows a germline mismatch at one end, possibly a read error. The chain is built from TRBV7-3 and TRBJ2-3; a weak D match, TRBD2 (5 bases). Germline loops: CDR1 SGHTA, CDR2 FQGTGA. There are 14 residues in the CDR3. The CDR3 is CASSPRDFTNTQYF. For the CDR3, the DNA is TGTGCCAGCAGCCCTCGGGATTTCACAAATACGCAGTATTTT.

This clone was recorded only once. The chain combines TRBV7-2 with TRBJ1-4, with D possibly TRBD1 on 6 matching bases. V lost 4 bases to trimming and J lost 8 bases, with 11 bases between them. The CDR3 is made up of 13 amino acids. The germline V gene encodes CDR1 SGHTA and CDR2 FQGNSA. This CDR3 reads CASSSGQGEKLFF. CDR3 DNA sequence: TGTGCCAGCAGCTCGGGGCAGGGGGAAAAACTGTTTTTT.

This clone showed up just a few times. This rearrangement joins TRBV7-2 to TRBJ2-7, with a weak D call TRBD2 (6 bases). CDR1 is SGHTA and CDR2 is FQGNSA in the germline V gene. The V end was cut by 2 bases, the J end by 5 bases, with 19 bases between. CDR3 length: 16 residues. This CDR3 reads CASSLLSGREAHEQYF. For the CDR3, the DNA is TGTGCCAGCAGCTTACTCAGTGGCAGGGAGGCCCACGAGCAGTACTTC.